Listed below are T cell receptor beta chains from one sample, sequenced in a study of OX40 agonist ivuxolimab in advanced cancers. Data came from immunoSEQ multiplex PCR; TCRdb stores just in-frame clones and leaves some out. The sample records roughly 42,000 clones, approximately 89% being singletons. This specimen consisted of CD4+ or CD8+ T cells sorted from blood, obtained in a trial of the OX40 agonist ivuxolimab. The source of these receptors is an adult with an advanced solid tumor such as melanoma, head and neck, liver or kidney cancer. The CDR3 runs from the conserved cysteine through the conserved F or W. The D gene is left open where the match is weak. Only some rows state a clone size, as once, few, many or a class for expanded clones.

v_gene	abundance	d_gene	j_gene	CDR3aa	CDR3nt
TRBV18	NA	TRBD1	TRBJ2-5	CASSPPITGVETQYF	TGTGCCAGCTCACCACCTATAACAGGGGTAGAGACCCAGTACTTC
TRBV6-1	NA	TRBD1	TRBJ2-1	CASSGGTASYNEQFF	TGTGCCAGCAGTGGGGGGACAGCTTCCTACAATGAGCAGTTCTTC
TRBV9	once	NA	TRBJ1-5	CASSAQGNQPQHF	TGTGCCAGCAGCGCCCAGGGGAATCAGCCCCAGCATTTT
TRBV7-9	NA	NA	TRBJ1-2	CASSLVRPTHGYTF	TGTGCCAGCAGCTTAGTTCGGCCTACTCATGGCTACACCTTC
TRBV5-4	NA	TRBD2	TRBJ2-7	CASSLGLAGVYEQYF	TGTGCCAGCAGCTTGGGGCTAGCGGGGGTTTACGAGCAGTACTTC
TRBV5-1	NA	TRBD1	TRBJ1-5	CASSLGDRINQPQHF	TGTGCCAGCAGCTTGGGGGACAGGATCAATCAGCCCCAGCATTTT
TRBV7-9	once	NA	TRBJ2-2	CASELARGVAFGELFF	TGTGCCAGCGAACTCGCGCGGGGCGTAGCTTTCGGGGAGCTGTTTTTT
TRBV13	NA	NA	TRBJ1-1	CASRWLQGSTEAFF	TGTGCCAGCAGATGGCTTCAGGGGAGCACTGAAGCTTTCTTT
TRBV6-1	once	NA	TRBJ2-1	CASSDEGSRDYNEQFF	TGTGCCAGCAGTGATGAGGGGTCCCGCGACTACAATGAGCAGTTCTTC
TRBV4-3	NA	NA	TRBJ2-3	CASSPLEAGSTDTQYF	TGCGCCAGCAGCCCTCTGGAGGCGGGGTCCACAGATACGCAGTATTTT